The source of this T cell receptor beta chain is a study of blood T cell repertoires in COVID-19. In the original processing: How many nucleated cells were present was estimated from reference gene primer amplification. Profiling relied on immunoSEQ multiplex PCR, and the TCRdb table lists in-frame clones only, not all of them. V, J and clone size reflect that table, while D and trimming were determined from the DNA. The sample lists some 320,000 clones, under 90% occurring once. The age range of participants was about 18 to 90 years, with residence in about two dozen US areas. Which cohort a participant joined came from the clinical history participants gave. Each exposed participant met a COVID-19 case in the 2 weeks preceding study entry. Trimming at V came to 0 bases and at J to 3 bases, leaving 5 bases not matched to a gene. The germline V gene encodes CDR1 LNHNV and CDR2 YYDKDF (reference sequence). The CDR3 is 16 amino acids.

The sequencing input was PBMCs or T cells enriched from blood (not recorded which). The rearrangement links TRBV15 to TRBJ2-3, with 8 bases lining up with TRBD2. The sequence was obtained from a woman aged 45-65 years who had been exposed to COVID-19. The CDR3: CATSRDGAGGTDTQYF. The CDR3 DNA follows: TGTGCCACCAGCAGAGACGGGGCGGGGGGAACAGATACGCAGTATTTT. The variable domain in full, completed from reference TRBV15 and TRBJ2-3, reads DAMVIQNPRYQVTQFGKPVTLSCSQTLNHNVMYWYQQKSSQAPKLLFHYYDKDFNNEADTPDNFQSRRPNTSFCFLDIRSPGLGDTAMYLCATSRDGAGGTDTQYFGPGTRLTVL.